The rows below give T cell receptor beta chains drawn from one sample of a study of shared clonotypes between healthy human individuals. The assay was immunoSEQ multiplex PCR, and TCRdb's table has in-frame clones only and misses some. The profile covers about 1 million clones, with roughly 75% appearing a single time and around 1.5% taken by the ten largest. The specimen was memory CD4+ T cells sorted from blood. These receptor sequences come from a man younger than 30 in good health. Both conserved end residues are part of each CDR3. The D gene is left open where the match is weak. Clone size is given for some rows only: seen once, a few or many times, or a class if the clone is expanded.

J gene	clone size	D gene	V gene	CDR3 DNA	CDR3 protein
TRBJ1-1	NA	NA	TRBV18	TGTGCCAGCTCCCCACAGGGCCAGAACACTGAAGCTTTCTTT	CASSPQGQNTEAFF
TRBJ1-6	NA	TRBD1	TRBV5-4	TGTGCCAGCAGCTTGGATCGTACAGGGGTGGGCTCACCCCTCCACTTT	CASSLDRTGVGSPLHF
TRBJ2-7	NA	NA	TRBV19	TGTGCCAGTAGTACCGAGCTAGCGTCTACCCACGAGCAGTACTTC	CASSTELASTHEQYF
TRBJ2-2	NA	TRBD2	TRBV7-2	TGTGCCAACAAGGGAGGGGCCGGGGAGCTGTTTTTT	CANKGGAGELFF
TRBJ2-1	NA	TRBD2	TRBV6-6	TGTGCCAGCAGTAGAGAGACTAGCCACAATGAGCAGTTCTTC	CASSRETSHNEQFF
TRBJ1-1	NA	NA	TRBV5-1	TGCGCCAGCCGCCTTTCGGCGATGAACACTGAAGCTTTCTTT	CASRLSAMNTEAFF
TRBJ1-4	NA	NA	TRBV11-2	TGTGCCAGCAGCTTAGGCCAAACCCATGAAAAACTGTTTTTT	CASSLGQTHEKLFF
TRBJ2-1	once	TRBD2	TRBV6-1	TGTGCCAGCAGAGAGCGGGGGGGCCAGAGTGAGCAGTTCTTC	CASRERGGQSEQFF
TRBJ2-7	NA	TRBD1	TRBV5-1	TGCGCCAGCAGCTTCGGGACAGGGGGGTCCTACGAGCAGTACTTC	CASSFGTGGSYEQYF
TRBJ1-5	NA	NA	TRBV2	TGTGCCAGCAGCGACAGTAATAGCAATCAGCCCCAGCATTTT	CASSDSNSNQPQHF
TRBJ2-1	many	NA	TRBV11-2	TGTGCCAGCAGCCGCCAAAGTAAATACAATGAGCAGTTCTTC	CASSRQSKYNEQFF
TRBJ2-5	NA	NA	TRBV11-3	TGTGCCAGCAGCTTAGTTCAGCAAGAGACCCAGTACTTC	CASSLVQQETQYF
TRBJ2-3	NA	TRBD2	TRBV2	TGTGCCAGCAGGTCAACTAGCGGAGGCGGGGATACGCAGTATTTT	CASRSTSGGGDTQYF
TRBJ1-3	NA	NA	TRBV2	TGTGCCAGCAGTGACCAGGGTGACACCATATATTTT	CASSDQGDTIYF
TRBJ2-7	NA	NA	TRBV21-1	TGTGCCAGCAGCCCAAGGGCGAACGCCGCACCGGGACTAAGCTACGAGCAGTACTTC	CASSPRANAAPGLSYEQYF
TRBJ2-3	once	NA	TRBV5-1	TGCGCCAGCAGACCATCGTCTACAGATACGCAGTATTTT	CASRPSSTDTQYF
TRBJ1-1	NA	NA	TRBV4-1	TGCGCCAGCAGCGCAACCCGGGACAAACGGGTAACGGGGAACACTGAAGCTTTCTTT	CASSATRDKRVTGNTEAFF
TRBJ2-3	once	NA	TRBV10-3	TGTGCCATCAGTGAGTCAACGACTCAAGCTAGCACAGATACGCAGTATTTT	CAISESTTQASTDTQYF
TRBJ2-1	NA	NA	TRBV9	TGTGCCAGCAGCGAGCCCCGGGGCAGGGCCTTTTACAATGAGCAGTTCTTC	CASSEPRGRAFYNEQFF
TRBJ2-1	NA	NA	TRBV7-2	TGTGCCAGCAGCTTACAAGAACTGGTCCTAAACAATGAGCAGTTCTTC	CASSLQELVLNNEQFF
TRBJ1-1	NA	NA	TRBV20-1	TGCAGTGCAGTAAGGGAGCCTGAAGCTTTCTTT	CSAVREPEAFF
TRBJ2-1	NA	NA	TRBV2	TGTGCCAGCAGACAAAGGCCCGGGGTAGGTGAGCAGTTCTTC	CASRQRPGVGEQFF
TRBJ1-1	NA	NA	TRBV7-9	TGTGCCAGCAGCGCTTATTTAATGAACACTGAAGCTTTCTTT	CASSAYLMNTEAFF
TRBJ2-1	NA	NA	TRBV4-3	TGCGCCAGCAGCCAAGAAACGGGAGAATCCGGTAGTGAGCAGTTCTTC	CASSQETGESGSEQFF
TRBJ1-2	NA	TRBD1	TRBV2	TGTGCCAGCAATAAAGGAGGGACAGGGGTCTATGGCTACACCTTC	CASNKGGTGVYGYTF
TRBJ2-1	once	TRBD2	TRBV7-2	TGTGCCAGCAGCTTAGGTCCGGCGGGAGGGCCGAGGAATGAGCAGTTCTTC	CASSLGPAGGPRNEQFF